In its sample, the clone carrying this TCR beta chain was seen a few times. TCRdb passed the RACE reads through MiXCR, listing each CDR3 protein once. The table lists some 110,000 distinct CDR3 sequences, 12% of them singletons, with roughly 1.3% in the top ten. This sample is part of a study of human T cells and chemical hapten exposure. V gave up 5 bases and J gave up 3 bases, with 14 bases separating them. Germline CDR1 MNHNY, CDR2 SVGAGI (reference sequence). The CDR3 spans 14 residues. Time point described: patch test 1, 2 weeks after DPC sensitization. Treatment denoted: therapeutic diphenylcyclopropenone sensitization with weekly scalp DPC. Ahead of each patch test application, blood was drawn. Blood, whole and unfractionated, served as the source for total RNA extraction.

Sequenced material: whole blood, taken in connection with sensitization to the hapten diphenylcyclopropenone (DPC). This TCR was recovered from a woman in her forties or fifties with alopecia areata. Some clones in this sample may be carry-over from other donors' samples. V gene TRBV6-6 combines with J gene TRBJ2-7, with D possibly being TRBD1 (5 bases). The CDR3 DNA reads as TGTGCCAGCAGTGGGCAGGGCCTTATCTACGAGCAGTACTTC. Its translation is CASSGQGLIYEQYF.